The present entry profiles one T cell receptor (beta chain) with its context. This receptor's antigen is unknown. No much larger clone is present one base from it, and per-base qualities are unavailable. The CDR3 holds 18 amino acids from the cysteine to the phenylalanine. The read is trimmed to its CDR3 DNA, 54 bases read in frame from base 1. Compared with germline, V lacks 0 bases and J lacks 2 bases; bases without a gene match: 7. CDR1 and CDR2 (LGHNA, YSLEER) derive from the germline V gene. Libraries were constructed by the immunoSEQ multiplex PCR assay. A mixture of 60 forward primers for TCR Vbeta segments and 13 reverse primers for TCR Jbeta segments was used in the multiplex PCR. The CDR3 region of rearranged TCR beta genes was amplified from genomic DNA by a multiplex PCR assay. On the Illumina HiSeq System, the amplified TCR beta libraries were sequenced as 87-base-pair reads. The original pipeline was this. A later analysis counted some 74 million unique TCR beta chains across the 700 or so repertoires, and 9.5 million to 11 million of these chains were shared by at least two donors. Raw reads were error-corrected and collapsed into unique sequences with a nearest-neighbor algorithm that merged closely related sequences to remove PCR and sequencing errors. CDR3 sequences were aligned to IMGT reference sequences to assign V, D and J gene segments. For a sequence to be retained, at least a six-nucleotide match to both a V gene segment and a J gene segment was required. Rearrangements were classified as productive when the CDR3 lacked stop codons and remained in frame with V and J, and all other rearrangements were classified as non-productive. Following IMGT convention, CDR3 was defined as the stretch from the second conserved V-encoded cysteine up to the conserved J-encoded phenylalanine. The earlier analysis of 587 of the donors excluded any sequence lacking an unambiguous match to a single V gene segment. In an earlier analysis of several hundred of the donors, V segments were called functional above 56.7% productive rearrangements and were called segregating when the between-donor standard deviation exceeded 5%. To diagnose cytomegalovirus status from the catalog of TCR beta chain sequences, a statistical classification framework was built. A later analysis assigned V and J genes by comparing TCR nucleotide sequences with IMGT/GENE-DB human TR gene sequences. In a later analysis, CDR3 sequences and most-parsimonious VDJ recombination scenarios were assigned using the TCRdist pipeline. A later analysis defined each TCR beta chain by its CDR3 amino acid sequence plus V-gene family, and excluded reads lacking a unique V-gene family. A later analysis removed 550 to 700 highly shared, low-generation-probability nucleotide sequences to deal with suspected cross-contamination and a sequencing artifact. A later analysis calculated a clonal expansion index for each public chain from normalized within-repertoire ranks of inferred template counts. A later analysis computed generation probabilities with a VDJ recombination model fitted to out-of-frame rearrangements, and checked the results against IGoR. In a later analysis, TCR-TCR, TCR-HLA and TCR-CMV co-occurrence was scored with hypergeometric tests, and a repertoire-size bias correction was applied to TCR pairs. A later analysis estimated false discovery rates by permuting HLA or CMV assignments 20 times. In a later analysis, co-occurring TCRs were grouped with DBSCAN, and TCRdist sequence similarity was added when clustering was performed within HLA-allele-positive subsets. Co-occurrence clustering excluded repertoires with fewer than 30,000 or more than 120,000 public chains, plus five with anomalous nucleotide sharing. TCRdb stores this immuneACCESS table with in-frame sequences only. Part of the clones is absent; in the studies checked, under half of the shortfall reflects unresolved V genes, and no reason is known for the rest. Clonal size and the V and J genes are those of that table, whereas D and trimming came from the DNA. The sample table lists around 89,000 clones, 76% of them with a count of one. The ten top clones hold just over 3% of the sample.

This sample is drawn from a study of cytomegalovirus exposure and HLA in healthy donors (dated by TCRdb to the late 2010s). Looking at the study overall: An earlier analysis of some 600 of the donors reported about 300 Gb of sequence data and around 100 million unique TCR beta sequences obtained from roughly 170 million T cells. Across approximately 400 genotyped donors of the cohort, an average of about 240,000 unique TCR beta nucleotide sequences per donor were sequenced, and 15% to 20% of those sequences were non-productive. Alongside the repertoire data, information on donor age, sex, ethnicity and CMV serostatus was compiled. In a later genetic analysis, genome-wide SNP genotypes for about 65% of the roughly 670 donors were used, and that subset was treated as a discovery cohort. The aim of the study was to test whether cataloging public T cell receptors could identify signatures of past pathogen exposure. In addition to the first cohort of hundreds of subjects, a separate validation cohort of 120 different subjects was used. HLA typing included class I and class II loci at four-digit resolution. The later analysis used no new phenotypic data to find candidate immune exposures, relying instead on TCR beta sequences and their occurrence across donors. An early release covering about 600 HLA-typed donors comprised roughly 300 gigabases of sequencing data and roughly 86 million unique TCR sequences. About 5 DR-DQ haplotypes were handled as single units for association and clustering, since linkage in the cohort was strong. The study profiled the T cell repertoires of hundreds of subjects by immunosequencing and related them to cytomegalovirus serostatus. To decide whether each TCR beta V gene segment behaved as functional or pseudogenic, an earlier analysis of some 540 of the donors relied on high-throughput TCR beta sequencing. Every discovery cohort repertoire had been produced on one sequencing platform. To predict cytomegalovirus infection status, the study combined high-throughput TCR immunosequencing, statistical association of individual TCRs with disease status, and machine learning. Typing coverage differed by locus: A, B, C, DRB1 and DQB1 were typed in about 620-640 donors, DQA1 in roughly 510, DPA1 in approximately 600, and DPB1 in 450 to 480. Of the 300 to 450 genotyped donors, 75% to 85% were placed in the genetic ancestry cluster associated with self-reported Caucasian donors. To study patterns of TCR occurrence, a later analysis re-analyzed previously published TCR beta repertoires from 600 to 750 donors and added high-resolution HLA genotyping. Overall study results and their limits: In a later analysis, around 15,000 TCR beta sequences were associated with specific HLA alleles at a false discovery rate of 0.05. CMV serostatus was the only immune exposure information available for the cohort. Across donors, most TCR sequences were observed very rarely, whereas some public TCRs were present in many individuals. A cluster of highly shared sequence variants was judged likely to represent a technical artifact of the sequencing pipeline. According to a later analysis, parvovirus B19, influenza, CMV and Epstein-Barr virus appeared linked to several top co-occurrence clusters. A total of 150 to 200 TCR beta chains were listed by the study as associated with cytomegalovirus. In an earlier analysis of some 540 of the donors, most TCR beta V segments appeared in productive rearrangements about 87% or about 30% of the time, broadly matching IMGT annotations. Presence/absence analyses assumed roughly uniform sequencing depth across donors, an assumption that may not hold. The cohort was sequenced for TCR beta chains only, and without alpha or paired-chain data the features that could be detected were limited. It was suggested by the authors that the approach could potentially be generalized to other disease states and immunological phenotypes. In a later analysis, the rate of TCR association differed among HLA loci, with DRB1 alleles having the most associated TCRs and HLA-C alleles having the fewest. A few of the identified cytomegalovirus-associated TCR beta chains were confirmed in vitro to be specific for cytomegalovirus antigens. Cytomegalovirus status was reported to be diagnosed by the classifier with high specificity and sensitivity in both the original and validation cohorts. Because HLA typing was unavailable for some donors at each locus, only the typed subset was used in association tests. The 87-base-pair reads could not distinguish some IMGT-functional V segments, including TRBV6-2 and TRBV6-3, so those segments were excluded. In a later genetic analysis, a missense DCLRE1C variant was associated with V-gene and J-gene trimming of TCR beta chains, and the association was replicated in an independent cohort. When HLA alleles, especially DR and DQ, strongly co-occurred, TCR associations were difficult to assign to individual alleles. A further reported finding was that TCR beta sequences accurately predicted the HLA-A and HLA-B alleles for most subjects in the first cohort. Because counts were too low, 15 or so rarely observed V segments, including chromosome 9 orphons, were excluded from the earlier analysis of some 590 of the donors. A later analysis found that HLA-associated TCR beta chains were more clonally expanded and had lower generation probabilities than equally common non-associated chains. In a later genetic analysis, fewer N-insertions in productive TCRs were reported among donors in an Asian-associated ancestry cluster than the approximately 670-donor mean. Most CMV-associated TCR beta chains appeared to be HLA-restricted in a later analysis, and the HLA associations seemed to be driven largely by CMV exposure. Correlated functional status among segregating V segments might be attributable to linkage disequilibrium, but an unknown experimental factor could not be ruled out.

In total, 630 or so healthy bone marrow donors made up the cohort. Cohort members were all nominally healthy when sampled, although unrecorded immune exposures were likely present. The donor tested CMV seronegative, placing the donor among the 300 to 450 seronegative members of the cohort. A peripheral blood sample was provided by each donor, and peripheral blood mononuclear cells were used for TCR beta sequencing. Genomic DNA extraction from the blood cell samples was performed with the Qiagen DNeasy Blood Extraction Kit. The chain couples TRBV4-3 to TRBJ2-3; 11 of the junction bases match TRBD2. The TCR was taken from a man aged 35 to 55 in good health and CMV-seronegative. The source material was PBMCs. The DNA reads TGCGCCAGCAGCCAAGATGGTGCTAGCGGGGGGTACACAGATACGCAGTATTTT. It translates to CASSQDGASGGYTDTQYF.